This is a list of T cell receptor beta chains from one sample in a study of cytomegalovirus exposure and HLA in healthy donors. The method was immunoSEQ multiplex PCR; TCRdb's version includes in-frame clones alone and lacks a portion of them. Among fewer than 150,000 clones listed, around 77% were seen once. What was sequenced was PBMCs. Receptors originate from a man under 40 in good health. The CDR3 runs from the conserved cysteine through the conserved F or W. Fields, in order: V gene, J gene, CDR3 length, D gene, clone size, CDR3 DNA, CDR3 protein. A D gene is named only where the DNA matches it firmly. Clone size is stated in some rows and not others, as once, few, many or a class when expanded.

TRBV21-1	TRBJ1-3	17	.	.	TGTGCCAGCAGCCCCGGGGGACAGGGTCCCTCTGGAAACACCATATATTTT	CASSPGGQGPSGNTIYF
TRBV6-6	TRBJ2-1	15	TRBD2	.	TGTGCCAGCAGCAACAAGCGGGAGTTCTACAATGAGCAGTTCTTC	CASSNKREFYNEQFF
TRBV5-1	TRBJ2-7	15	TRBD1	once	TGCGCCAGCAGCTTGGCTGGGACAGGGTCCTACGAGCAGTACTTC	CASSLAGTGSYEQYF
TRBV5-6	TRBJ2-7	13	.	.	TGTGCCAGCAGCTTGCAACAGTTCTACGAGCAGTACTTC	CASSLQQFYEQYF
TRBV5-1	TRBJ1-5	15	TRBD1	.	TGCGCCAGCAGCTGGTCAGGGGGCACCAATCAGCCCCAGCATTTT	CASSWSGGTNQPQHF
TRBV21-1	TRBJ1-3	19	.	.	TGTGCCAGCAGCAATCAGGGGACACCCTTTGGGCCCTCTGGAAACACCATATATTTT	CASSNQGTPFGPSGNTIYF
TRBV5-5	TRBJ1-2	16	TRBD1	.	TGTGCCAGCAGCTTCACGACAGGGGGTCGGAATTATGGCTACACCTTC	CASSFTTGGRNYGYTF
TRBV27	TRBJ2-1	12	.	few	TGTGCCAGCAGTCACGGGATAGCGGACTTGTTCTTC	CASSHGIADLFF
TRBV23-1	TRBJ1-1	14	.	.	TGCGCCAGCAGTCGCAAAGGGGGGAACACTGAAGCTTTCTTT	CASSRKGGNTEAFF
TRBV27	TRBJ2-1	16	.	.	TGTGCCAGCAGTTTATCGGCGGGATCCCTTTACAATGAGCAGTTCTTC	CASSLSAGSLYNEQFF
TRBV10-2	TRBJ2-7	14	TRBD2	.	TGCGCCAGCAGCGGTCTAGCGGGAGGATACGAGCAGTACTTC	CASSGLAGGYEQYF
TRBV7-3	TRBJ1-6	15	.	.	TGTGCCAGCAGCTTATCCCCCTCATCGGGTTCACCCCTCCACTTT	CASSLSPSSGSPLHF
TRBV18	TRBJ2-3	14	.	.	TGTGCCAGCTCACCGACTGAAAACACAGATACGCAGTATTTT	CASSPTENTDTQYF
TRBV7-3	TRBJ2-1	13	.	.	TGTGCCAGCAGCTTAGCCGCCCAGGATGAGCAGTTCTTC	CASSLAAQDEQFF
TRBV7-3	TRBJ1-1	15	.	once	TGTGCCAGCAAATTATCTCCCTCTAGAGGCACTGAAGCTTTCTTT	CASKLSPSRGTEAFF
TRBV5-5	TRBJ2-1	17	.	few	TGTGCCAGCAGCTGGAATTACGGGAGTCGGTTATACAATGAGCAGTTCTTC	CASSWNYGSRLYNEQFF
TRBV28	TRBJ2-1	12	.	.	TGTGCCAGCAGCCCCACCTTCCGGGAGCAGTTCTTC	CASSPTFREQFF
TRBV9	TRBJ2-7	14	.	.	TGTGCCAGCAGCCCTAACCCGACTAGCTACGAGCAGTACTTC	CASSPNPTSYEQYF
TRBV27	TRBJ2-5	14	TRBD1	.	TGTGCCAGCAGCCATGACAGGGCCGGCGAGACCCAGTACTTC	CASSHDRAGETQYF
TRBV7-2	TRBJ2-2	16	.	.	TGTGCCAGCAGCTCTCGGGTACTAGCCCGCACCGGGGAGCTGTTTTTT	CASSSRVLARTGELFF
TRBV28	TRBJ2-5	13	TRBD1	few	TGTGCCAGCAGCGGACAGGGGGAAGAGACCCAGTACTTC	CASSGQGEETQYF
TRBV7-9	TRBJ1-1	12	.	.	TGTGCCAGCCAACAGGGCGGAGGTGAAGCTTTCTTT	CASQQGGGEAFF
TRBV7-9	TRBJ1-2	16	.	.	TGTGCCAGCAGCCCTTCGGGAGGGGACATCGTACGGGGCTACACCTTC	CASSPSGGDIVRGYTF
TRBV6-5	TRBJ1-1	13	TRBD1	.	TGTGCCAGCTTTAGGGGGCCGGGGACTGAAGCTTTCTTT	CASFRGPGTEAFF
TRBV4-3	TRBJ1-2	19	TRBD1	few	TGCGCCAGCAGCCAAGATGCGGTGGGGACAGGGGGGTCAGCCCGGGGCTACACCTTC	CASSQDAVGTGGSARGYTF
TRBV5-1	TRBJ2-7	16	TRBD2	.	TGCGCCAGCAGCTTAGTAGCGGGAGTTGGGGTCTACGAGCAGTACTTC	CASSLVAGVGVYEQYF
TRBV2	TRBJ2-3	15	.	.	TGTGCCAGCAGTGAAGAGGGGGGGGGCCCAGATACGCAGTATTTT	CASSEEGGGPDTQYF
TRBV18	TRBJ1-1	13	.	.	TGTGCCAGCTCACCAGGGCCCAACACTGAAGCTTTCTTT	CASSPGPNTEAFF
TRBV6-1	TRBJ1-1	14	.	.	TGTGCCAGCAGGACGGCCGGGAGGAACACTGAAGCTTTCTTT	CASRTAGRNTEAFF
TRBV4-3	TRBJ1-2	16	.	.	TGCGCCAGCAGCCAAGACCACTGGAGGGCTAACTATGGCTACACCTTC	CASSQDHWRANYGYTF
TRBV4-1	TRBJ2-3	20	TRBD2	.	TGCGCCAGCAGCCAATGGCGGGAACTAGCGGGAAGCTCTAGCACAGATACGCAGTATTTT	CASSQWRELAGSSSTDTQYF
TRBV7-9	TRBJ2-1	12	.	few	TGTGCCAGCAGCTTAGCTTTAAATGAGCAGTTCTTC	CASSLALNEQFF
TRBV6-5	TRBJ1-5	14	.	few	TGTGCCAGCAGTTACGCTGCAGGGGTCCAGCCCCAGCATTTT	CASSYAAGVQPQHF
TRBV10-3	TRBJ2-5	15	.	.	TGTGCCATCAGTGACCGTTCAAGCGGACAAGAGACCCAGTACTTC	CAISDRSSGQETQYF
TRBV10-3	TRBJ2-3	17	TRBD2	.	TGTGCCATCAGTGAGTCTCCAGCGGGACCTAGCACAGATACGCAGTATTTT	CAISESPAGPSTDTQYF
TRBV28	TRBJ1-4	16	TRBD1	.	TGTGCCAGCCATCGACTGTCGACAGGGAGGTATGAAAAACTGTTTTTT	CASHRLSTGRYEKLFF
TRBV19	TRBJ1-5	14	.	once	TGTGCCAGTAGTCCGGTCAGGGTAGGCCAGCCCCAGCATTTT	CASSPVRVGQPQHF
TRBV7-2	TRBJ1-3	14	TRBD1	few	TGTGCCAGCAGCTCCTGGACAGGAGAAAACACCATATATTTT	CASSSWTGENTIYF
TRBV10-3	TRBJ2-7	16	TRBD2	.	TGTGCCATCAGTACAGGGAGACTAGCGGGAGAGTACGAGCAGTACTTC	CAISTGRLAGEYEQYF
TRBV11-2	TRBJ2-4	18	.	.	TGTGCCAGCAGCAATCGGGGACACTTCCTCCGGGCCAAAAACATTCAGTACTTC	CASSNRGHFLRAKNIQYF
TRBV6-6	TRBJ2-7	16	TRBD2	.	TGTGCCAGCAGCCTCGGGACTAGCGGGACGGGCTACGAGCAGTACTTC	CASSLGTSGTGYEQYF
TRBV6-5	TRBJ1-2	15	.	.	TGTGCCAGCAGTTACTTGCTGCGAGGGGGCTATGGCTACACCTTC	CASSYLLRGGYGYTF
TRBV28	TRBJ1-2	13	TRBD1	.	TGTGCCAGCAGTCACGGACAGGGCTATGGCTACACCTTC	CASSHGQGYGYTF
TRBV28	TRBJ2-2	16	TRBD2	.	TGTGCCAGGACTAGCGGGAGGGCCACTGGCACCGGGGAGCTGTTTTTT	CARTSGRATGTGELFF
TRBV5-1	TRBJ1-1	15	TRBD1	.	TGCGCCAGCAGCATACAACAGGGGGCGAACACTGAAGCTTTCTTT	CASSIQQGANTEAFF
TRBV28	TRBJ1-5	16	.	.	TGTGCCACCGAACGTGGGACAACCTATAGCAATCAGCCCCAGCATTTT	CATERGTTYSNQPQHF
TRBV18	TRBJ2-1	15	TRBD1	.	TGTGCCAGCTCACCTATAACAGGGGCCTACAATGAGCAGTTCTTC	CASSPITGAYNEQFF
TRBV18	TRBJ2-3	16	.	.	TGTGCCAGCTCACCCACCACTGGGACTAGCACAGATACGCAGTATTTT	CASSPTTGTSTDTQYF
TRBV7-6	TRBJ1-5	15	.	.	TGTGCCAGCAGCCCTAGATGGGGGGAAGGGCAGCCCCAGCATTTT	CASSPRWGEGQPQHF
TRBV5-4	TRBJ2-1	13	.	.	TGTGCCAGCAGCCTCCCAGGGGCAAATGAGCAGTTCTTC	CASSLPGANEQFF
TRBV5-6	TRBJ2-3	14	.	.	TGTGCCAGCAGCTTTCGGTCAAACACAGATACGCAGTATTTT	CASSFRSNTDTQYF
TRBV19	TRBJ2-3	15	TRBD2	.	TGTGCCAGTAGCCGAGGCGGGAGAGGGACAGATACGCAGTATTTT	CASSRGGRGTDTQYF
TRBV7-2	TRBJ2-1	14	TRBD1	few	TGTGCCAGCAGCCCCGGGACAGGGATAGCTGAGCAGTTCTTC	CASSPGTGIAEQFF
TRBV9	TRBJ2-2	15	.	few	TGTGCCAGCAGCGTAGTTCAGGGTGGGACCGGGGAGCTGTTTTTT	CASSVVQGGTGELFF
TRBV29-1	TRBJ2-2	15	.	.	TGCAGCGTTGTCATCTCTCCGGCGGACACCGGGGAGCTGTTTTTT	CSVVISPADTGELFF
TRBV18	TRBJ2-7	14	TRBD1	.	TGTGCCAGCTCACCAAGGACAGGGCACTACGAGCAGTACTTC	CASSPRTGHYEQYF